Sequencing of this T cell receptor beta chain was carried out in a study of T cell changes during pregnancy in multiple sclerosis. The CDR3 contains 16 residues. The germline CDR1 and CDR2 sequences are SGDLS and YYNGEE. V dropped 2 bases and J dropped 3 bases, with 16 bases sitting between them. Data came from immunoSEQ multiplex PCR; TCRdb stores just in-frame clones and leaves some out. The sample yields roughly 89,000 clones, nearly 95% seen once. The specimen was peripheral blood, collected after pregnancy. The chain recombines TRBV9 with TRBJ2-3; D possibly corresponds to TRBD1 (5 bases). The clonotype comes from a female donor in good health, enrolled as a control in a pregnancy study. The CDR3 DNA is TGTGCCAGCAGCGTTTCCGGCAGGGTGGGAACAGATACGCAGTATTTT. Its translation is CASSVSGRVGTDTQYF.